Listed below are T cell receptor beta chains from one sample, sequenced in a study of control samples from healthy donors and cancer patients. Sequencing used immunoSEQ multiplex PCR; TCRdb keeps in-frame clones, though not all of them. The data hold about 150,000 clones, with 90% to 95% observed a single time. The sequenced sample was blood. Receptors were obtained from a man in his late teens or twenties in good health. Both conserved end residues are part of each CDR3. D genes are given only for firm matches. Expanded clones are given a class, and other clones once, few, many or no size at all.

V gene	clone size	J gene	D gene	CDR3 protein	CDR3 DNA
TRBV5-1	.	TRBJ1-6	.	CASSFRTEYNSPLHF	TGCGCCAGCAGCTTTAGGACAGAATATAATTCACCCCTCCACTTT
TRBV6-5	.	TRBJ2-7	.	CASGWAGTKYEQYF	TGTGCCAGCGGGTGGGCGGGGACAAAGTACGAGCAGTACTTC
TRBV6-2/TRBV6-3	.	TRBJ2-1	.	CASSLHRDEQFF	TGTGCCAGCAGTTTACACAGGGATGAGCAGTTCTTC
TRBV30	.	TRBJ2-3	.	CAWSSSGDTQYF	TGTGCCTGGAGTTCCTCAGGAGATACGCAGTATTTT
TRBV10-3	.	TRBJ2-5	TRBD2	CAIRRSSGEETQYF	TGTGCCATCCGCCGGTCTAGCGGGGAAGAGACCCAGTACTTC
TRBV27	.	TRBJ1-2	.	CASRGPSYGYTF	TGTGCCAGCAGGGGTCCGTCCTATGGCTACACCTTC
TRBV7-2	.	TRBJ2-1	.	CASSSLDLSKQFF	TGTGCCAGCAGCTCCCTCGACCTATCAAAGCAGTTCTTC
TRBV18	once	TRBJ1-1	TRBD1	CASSPGPGGPEAFF	TGTGCCAGCTCACCAGGTCCAGGGGGACCTGAAGCTTTCTTT
TRBV6-5	.	TRBJ2-1	.	CASRDLLNEQFF	TGTGCCAGTAGGGACCTTCTCAATGAGCAGTTCTTC
TRBV12-3/TRBV12-4	.	TRBJ1-1	.	CASSVNTEAFF	TGTGCCAGCAGTGTGAACACTGAAGCTTTCTTT
TRBV18	.	TRBJ2-2	TRBD1	CASSPINQGATGELFF	TGTGCCAGCTCACCAATCAACCAGGGGGCGACCGGGGAGCTGTTTTTT
TRBV6-2/TRBV6-3	.	TRBJ1-1	TRBD1	CASSYSGGTEAFF	TGTGCCAGCAGTTATTCAGGGGGCACTGAAGCTTTCTTT
TRBV27	once	TRBJ2-7	TRBD2	CASRLAGPYEQYF	TGTGCCAGCAGACTAGCGGGCCCCTACGAGCAGTACTTC
TRBV19	.	TRBJ2-7	.	CASSRRDVYEQYF	TGTGCCAGTAGTCGCCGGGACGTCTACGAGCAGTACTTC
TRBV19	.	TRBJ2-1	.	CASSYGPYEQFF	TGTGCCAGTAGTTACGGTCCCTATGAGCAGTTCTTC
TRBV9	.	TRBJ1-1	.	CASSVGTAYTEAFF	TGTGCCAGCAGCGTAGGGACGGCGTACACTGAAGCTTTCTTT
TRBV7-2	.	TRBJ1-1	TRBD1	CASSYSTGRTEAFF	TGTGCCAGCAGCTACTCGACAGGGAGGACTGAAGCTTTCTTT
TRBV7-2	.	TRBJ2-1	.	CASSTYYNEQFF	TGTGCCAGCAGCACTTACTACAATGAGCAGTTCTTC
TRBV30	once	TRBJ2-7	TRBD1	CASRGDRGYEQYF	TGTGCCTCAAGGGGGGACAGGGGCTACGAGCAGTACTTC
TRBV7-8	.	TRBJ2-1	.	CASSSVSSGTSYNEQFF	TGTGCCAGCAGCTCGGTTTCCTCCGGGACATCCTACAATGAGCAGTTCTTC
TRBV29-1	.	TRBJ2-7	TRBD1	CSVRGQGAGEQYF	TGCAGCGTGAGGGGACAGGGGGCGGGGGAGCAGTACTTC
TRBV4-2	.	TRBJ2-7	.	CASSQGVGEQYF	TGTGCCAGCAGCCAAGGTGTAGGCGAGCAGTACTTC
TRBV4-1	.	TRBJ2-5	.	CASSQDAWTQETQYF	TGCGCCAGCAGCCAAGACGCTTGGACCCAAGAGACCCAGTACTTC
TRBV13	.	TRBJ1-2	TRBD1	CASSFFGTGATNYGYTF	TGTGCCAGCAGCTTTTTCGGGACAGGGGCTACTAACTATGGCTACACCTTC
TRBV19	.	TRBJ2-2	TRBD2	CASSIDPGGLGTGELFF	TGTGCCAGTAGTATAGATCCGGGGGGACTTGGCACCGGGGAGCTGTTTTTT
TRBV27	.	TRBJ1-3	.	CASSHNSGNTIYF	TGTGCCAGCAGCCATAACTCTGGAAACACCATATATTTT
TRBV3-1/TRBV3-2	.	TRBJ1-4	.	CASSMQGLANEKLFF	TGTGCCAGCAGCATGCAGGGTCTAGCTAATGAAAAACTGTTTTTT
TRBV29-1	.	TRBJ1-2	.	CSVGAPSANYGYTF	TGCAGCGTTGGGGCCCCGTCGGCGAACTATGGCTACACCTTC
TRBV19	.	TRBJ2-2	.	CASSMHPPGGPGELFF	TGTGCCAGTAGTATGCATCCCCCTGGTGGGCCCGGGGAGCTGTTTTTT
TRBV2	.	TRBJ1-1	TRBD1	CASSGGKGTAFSWAEAFF	TGTGCCAGCAGTGGGGGGAAAGGGACAGCCTTCTCTTGGGCTGAAGCTTTCTTT
TRBV6-5	.	TRBJ2-3	.	CALLMEAADTQYF	TGTGCCCTCTTGATGGAGGCTGCAGATACGCAGTATTTT
TRBV10-3	.	TRBJ2-3	.	CAISVSVPDTQYF	TGTGCCATCAGTGTGTCTGTCCCAGATACGCAGTATTTT
TRBV2	.	TRBJ2-1	.	CASSEYNEQFF	TGTGCCAGCAGTGAGTACAATGAGCAGTTCTTC
TRBV30	.	TRBJ2-1	TRBD2	CAWSAGLAGRNEQFF	TGTGCCTGGAGTGCGGGACTAGCGGGAAGGAATGAGCAGTTCTTC
TRBV5-1	.	TRBJ2-5	.	CASRGGAGEETQYF	TGCGCCAGCAGGGGAGGGGCAGGGGAAGAGACCCAGTACTTC
TRBV13	.	TRBJ1-5	.	CASSSLNQPQHF	TGTGCCAGCAGCTCACTGAATCAGCCCCAGCATTTT
TRBV2	few	TRBJ2-7	TRBD1	CAISNGTGGGEQYF	TGTGCCATCTCGAACGGGACAGGGGGCGGCGAGCAGTACTTC
TRBV9	.	TRBJ1-2	TRBD1	CASTGWGTGGLNYGYTF	TGTGCCAGCACCGGATGGGGGACAGGGGGCCTTAACTATGGCTACACCTTC
TRBV19	.	TRBJ2-7	TRBD2	CASSPRGLAGAHLYEQYF	TGTGCCAGTAGTCCTCGGGGACTAGCGGGAGCCCACCTCTACGAGCAGTACTTC
TRBV2	.	TRBJ2-4	.	CASSIRRALAPGDIQYF	TGTGCCAGCAGTATCCGCAGGGCCCTAGCCCCTGGGGACATTCAGTACTTC
TRBV13	.	TRBJ2-7	.	CASSPVPYEQYF	TGTGCCAGCAGCCCGGTCCCCTACGAGCAGTACTTC
TRBV2	.	TRBJ2-1	TRBD1	CAGQNGTGNHEQFF	TGTGCCGGCCAGAACGGGACAGGGAACCATGAGCAGTTCTTC
TRBV30	.	TRBJ2-1	.	CAWSRGSYNEQFF	TGTGCCTGGAGCAGGGGATCCTACAATGAGCAGTTCTTC
TRBV6-2/TRBV6-3	.	TRBJ2-3	TRBD2	CASSDLASGGANTQYF	TGTGCCAGCAGTGATCTCGCTAGCGGGGGGGCGAATACGCAGTATTTT
TRBV5-1	.	TRBJ2-7	.	CASSLYGDPYEQYF	TGCGCCAGCAGCTTATACGGGGACCCCTACGAGCAGTACTTC
TRBV7-8	.	TRBJ1-1	TRBD1	CASSSYRDSLNTEAFF	TGTGCCAGCAGCTCATACCGGGACAGTCTAAACACTGAAGCTTTCTTT
TRBV12-3/TRBV12-4	.	TRBJ2-3	.	CASRPPGDTQYF	TGTGCCAGCAGGCCTCCTGGGGATACGCAGTATTTT
TRBV29-1	.	TRBJ2-7	.	CSVQKGQLYEQYF	TGCAGCGTACAAAAGGGGCAGCTCTACGAGCAGTACTTC
TRBV4-1	.	TRBJ2-5	TRBD1	CASSQDQGQGRETQYF	TGCGCCAGCAGCCAAGATCAGGGACAGGGGAGGGAGACCCAGTACTTC
TRBV6-5	.	TRBJ2-7	.	CASSYSRGEQYF	TGTGCCAGCAGTTACTCGCGGGGCGAGCAGTACTTC
TRBV2	.	TRBJ1-5	.	CASRSGSGAGQPQHF	TGTGCCAGCAGGTCCGGGAGCGGGGCTGGTCAGCCCCAGCATTTT
TRBV7-6	.	TRBJ2-3	.	CASSLRAGRAAADTQYF	TGTGCCAGCAGCTTAAGGGCCGGGAGAGCCGCGGCAGATACGCAGTATTTT
TRBV5-1	few	TRBJ2-3	.	CASSLGGRSSTDTQYF	TGCGCCAGCAGCTTGGGAGGGCGGAGTAGCACAGATACGCAGTATTTT